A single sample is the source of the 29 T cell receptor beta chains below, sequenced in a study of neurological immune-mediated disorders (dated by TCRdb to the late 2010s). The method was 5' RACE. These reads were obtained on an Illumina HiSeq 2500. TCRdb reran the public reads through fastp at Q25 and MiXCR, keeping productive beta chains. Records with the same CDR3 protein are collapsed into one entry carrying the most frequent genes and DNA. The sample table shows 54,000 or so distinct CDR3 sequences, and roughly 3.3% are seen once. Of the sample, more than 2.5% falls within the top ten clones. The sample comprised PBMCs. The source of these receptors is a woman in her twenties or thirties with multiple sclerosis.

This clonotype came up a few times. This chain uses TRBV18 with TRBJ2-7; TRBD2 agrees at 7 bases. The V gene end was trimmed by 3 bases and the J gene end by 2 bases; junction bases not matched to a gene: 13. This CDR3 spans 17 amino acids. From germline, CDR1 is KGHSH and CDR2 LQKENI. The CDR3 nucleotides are TGTGCCAGCTCACCCTTTGGTGGGGGGGAGCGGGCCTACGAGCAGTACTTC. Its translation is CASSPFGGGERAYEQYF.

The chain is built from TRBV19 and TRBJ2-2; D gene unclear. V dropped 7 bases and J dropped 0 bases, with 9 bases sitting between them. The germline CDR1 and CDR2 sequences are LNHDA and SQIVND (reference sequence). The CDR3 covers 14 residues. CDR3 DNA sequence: TGTGCCAGTACCCTCCTAGCGAACACCGGGGAGCTGTTTTTT. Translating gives CASTLLANTGELFF.

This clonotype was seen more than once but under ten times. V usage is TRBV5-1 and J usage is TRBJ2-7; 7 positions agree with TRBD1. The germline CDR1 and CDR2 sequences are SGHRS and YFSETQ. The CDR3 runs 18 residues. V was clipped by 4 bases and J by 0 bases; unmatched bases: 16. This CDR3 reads CASSPNAHIQGSSYEQYF. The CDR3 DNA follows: TGCGCCAGCAGCCCTAACGCCCACATACAGGGGAGCTCCTACGAGCAGTACTTC.

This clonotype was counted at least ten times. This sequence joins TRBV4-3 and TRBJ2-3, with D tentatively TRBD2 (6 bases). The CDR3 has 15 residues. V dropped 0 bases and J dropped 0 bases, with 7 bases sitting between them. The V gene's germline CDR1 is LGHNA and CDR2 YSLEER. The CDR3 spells CASSQDSGSTDTQYF. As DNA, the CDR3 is TGCGCCAGCAGCCAAGACAGCGGGAGCACAGATACGCAGTATTTT.

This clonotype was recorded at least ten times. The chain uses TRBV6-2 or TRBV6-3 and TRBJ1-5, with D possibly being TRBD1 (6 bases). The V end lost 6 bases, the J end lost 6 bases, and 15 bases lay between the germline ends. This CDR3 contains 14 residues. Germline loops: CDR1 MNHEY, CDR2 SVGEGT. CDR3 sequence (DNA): TGTGCCAGCAGACGGACAGCGTCTGGTCAGCCCCAGCATTTT. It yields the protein CASRRTASGQPQHF.

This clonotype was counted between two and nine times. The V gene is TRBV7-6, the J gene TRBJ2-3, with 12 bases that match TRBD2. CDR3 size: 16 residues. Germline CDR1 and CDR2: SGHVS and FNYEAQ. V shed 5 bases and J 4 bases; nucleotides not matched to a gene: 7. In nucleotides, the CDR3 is TGTGCCAGCAGCCCCAGGACTAGCGGGGCCTCAGATACGCAGTATTTT. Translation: CASSPRTSGASDTQYF. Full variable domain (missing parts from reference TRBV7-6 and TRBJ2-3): GAGVSQSPRYKVTKRGQDVALRCDPISGHVSLYWYRQALGQGPEFLTYFNYEAQQDKSGLPNDRFSAERPEGSISTLTIQRTEQRDSAMYRCASSPRTSGASDTQYFGPGTRLTVL.

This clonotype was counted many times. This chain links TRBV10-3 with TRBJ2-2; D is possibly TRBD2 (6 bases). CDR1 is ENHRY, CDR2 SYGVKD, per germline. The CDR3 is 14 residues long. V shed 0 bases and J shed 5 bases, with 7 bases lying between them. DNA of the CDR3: TGTGCCATCAGTGAGTCCCGGGGGACCGGGGAGCTGTTTTTT. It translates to CAISESRGTGELFF.

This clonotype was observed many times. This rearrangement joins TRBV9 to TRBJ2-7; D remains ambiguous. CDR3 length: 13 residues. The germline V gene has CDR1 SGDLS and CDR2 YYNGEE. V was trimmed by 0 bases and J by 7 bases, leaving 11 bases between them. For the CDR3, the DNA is TGTGCCAGCAGCGTAGGATGGATCGATGAGCAGTACTTC. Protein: CASSVGWIDEQYF.

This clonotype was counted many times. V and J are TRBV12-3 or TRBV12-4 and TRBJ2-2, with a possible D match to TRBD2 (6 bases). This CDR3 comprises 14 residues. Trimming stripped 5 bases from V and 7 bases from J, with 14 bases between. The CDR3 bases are TGTGCCAGCAGTGCCCCGGGACTTTACGGGGAGCTGTTTTTT. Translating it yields CASSAPGLYGELFF.

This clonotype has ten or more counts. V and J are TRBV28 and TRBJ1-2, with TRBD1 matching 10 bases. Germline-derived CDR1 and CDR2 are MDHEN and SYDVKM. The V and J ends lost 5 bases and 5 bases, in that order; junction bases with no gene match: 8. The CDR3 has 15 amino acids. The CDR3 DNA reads TGTGCCAGCAGTACCTCCGGGACAGGGGTATATGGCTACACCTTC. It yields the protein CASSTSGTGVYGYTF.

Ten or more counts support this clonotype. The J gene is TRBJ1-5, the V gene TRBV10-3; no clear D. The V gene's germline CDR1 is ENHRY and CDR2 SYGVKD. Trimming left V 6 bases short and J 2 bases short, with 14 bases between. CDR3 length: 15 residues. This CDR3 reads CAIRASAVGNQPQHF. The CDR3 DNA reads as TGTGCCATCAGGGCGTCAGCTGTGGGCAATCAGCCCCAGCATTTT.

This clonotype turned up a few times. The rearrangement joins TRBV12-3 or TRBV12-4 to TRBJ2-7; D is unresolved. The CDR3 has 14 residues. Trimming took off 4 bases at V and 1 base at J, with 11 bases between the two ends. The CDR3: CASSYRVGSYEQYF. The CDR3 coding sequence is TGTGCCAGCAGTTATCGAGTAGGGTCCTACGAGCAGTACTTC.

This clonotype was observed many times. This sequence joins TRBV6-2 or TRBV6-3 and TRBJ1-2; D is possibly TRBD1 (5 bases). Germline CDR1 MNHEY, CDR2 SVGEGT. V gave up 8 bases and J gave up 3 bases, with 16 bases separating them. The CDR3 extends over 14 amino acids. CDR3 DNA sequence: TGTGCCAGCGGAACGGGGGACCTTTACTATGGCTACACCTTC. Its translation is CASGTGDLYYGYTF.

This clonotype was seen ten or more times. CDR3 DNA sequence: TGTGCCAGCAGTCAAGGAGACGGACAGCCCCAGCATTTT. Amino acids: CASSQGDGQPQHF. This chain uses TRBV7-2 with TRBJ1-5, with D uncertain. Germline-derived CDR1 and CDR2 are SGHTA and FQGNSA. The CDR3 is 13 amino acids. V was trimmed by 6 bases and J by 7 bases, leaving 13 bases between them.

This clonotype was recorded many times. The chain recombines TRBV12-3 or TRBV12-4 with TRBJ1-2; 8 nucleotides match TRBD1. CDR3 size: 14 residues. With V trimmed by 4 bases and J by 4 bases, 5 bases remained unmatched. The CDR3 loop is CASSSITGGYGYTF. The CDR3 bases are TGTGCCAGCAGTTCGATCACAGGGGGCTATGGCTACACCTTC.

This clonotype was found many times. This CDR3 reads CASSLRGGANIQYF. The CDR3 nucleotides are TGTGCCAGCAGCCTACGCGGGGGGGCAAACATTCAGTACTTC. J is TRBJ2-4 and V is TRBV3-1; the match to TRBD2 covers 9 bases. Germline assignment: CDR1 LGHDT and CDR2 YNNKEL (reference sequence). The CDR3 totals 14 residues. Trimming removed 4 bases from V and 6 bases from J; junction bases left unmatched: 4.

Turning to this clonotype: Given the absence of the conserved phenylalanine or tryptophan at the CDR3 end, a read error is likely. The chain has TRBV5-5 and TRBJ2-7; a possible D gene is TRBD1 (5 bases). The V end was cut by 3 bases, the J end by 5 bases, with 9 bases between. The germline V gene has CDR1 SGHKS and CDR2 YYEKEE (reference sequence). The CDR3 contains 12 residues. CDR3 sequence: CASSSGSHEQYC. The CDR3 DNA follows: TGTGCCAGCAGCTCAGGGTCCCACGAGCAGTACTGC.

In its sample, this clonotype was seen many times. The CDR3 DNA reads as TGCAGCGTTGAATCACACAATGAGCAGTTCTTC. Translated, it gives CSVESHNEQFF. V is TRBV29-1 and J is TRBJ2-1; no reliable D call. The germline V and J ends were trimmed by 2 bases and 5 bases, with 4 bases remaining between them. CDR3 size: 11 residues. Germline V gene sequence: CDR1 SQVTM, CDR2 ANQGSEA.

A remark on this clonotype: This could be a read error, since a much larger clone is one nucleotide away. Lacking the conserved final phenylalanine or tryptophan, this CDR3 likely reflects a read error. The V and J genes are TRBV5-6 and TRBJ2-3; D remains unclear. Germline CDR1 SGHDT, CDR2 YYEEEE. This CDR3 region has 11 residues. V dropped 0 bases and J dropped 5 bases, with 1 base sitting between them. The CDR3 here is CASSLEDTQYI. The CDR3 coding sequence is TGTGCCAGCAGCTTGGAAGATACGCAGTATATT.

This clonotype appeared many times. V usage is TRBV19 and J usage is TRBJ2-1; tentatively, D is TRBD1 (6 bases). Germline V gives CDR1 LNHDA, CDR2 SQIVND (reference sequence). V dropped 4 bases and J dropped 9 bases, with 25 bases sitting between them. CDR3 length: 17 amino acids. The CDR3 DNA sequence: TGTGCCAGTAGTACCTTTAGGGCAGGGACAATGAATGGTGAGCAGTTCTTC. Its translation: CASSTFRAGTMNGEQFF.

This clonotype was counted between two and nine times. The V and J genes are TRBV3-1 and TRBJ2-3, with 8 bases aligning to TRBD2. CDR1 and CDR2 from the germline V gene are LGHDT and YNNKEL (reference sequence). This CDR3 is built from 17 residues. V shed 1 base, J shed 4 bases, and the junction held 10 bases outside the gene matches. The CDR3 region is CASSQVRGGKGSDTQYF. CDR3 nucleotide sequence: TGTGCCAGCAGCCAAGTCCGGGGGGGCAAAGGGTCAGATACGCAGTATTTT.

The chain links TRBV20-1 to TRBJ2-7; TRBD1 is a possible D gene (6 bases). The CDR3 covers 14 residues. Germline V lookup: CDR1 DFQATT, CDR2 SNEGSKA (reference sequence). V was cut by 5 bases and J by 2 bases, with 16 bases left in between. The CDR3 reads CSAVNPRGAYEQYF. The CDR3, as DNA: TGCAGTGCTGTCAACCCCAGGGGCGCCTACGAGCAGTACTTC.

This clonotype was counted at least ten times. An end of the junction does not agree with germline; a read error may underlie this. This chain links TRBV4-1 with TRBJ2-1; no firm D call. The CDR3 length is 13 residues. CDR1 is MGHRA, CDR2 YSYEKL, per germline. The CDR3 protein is CASSQDSADVRAF. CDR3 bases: TGCGCCAGCAGCCAAGATTCGGCGGACGTACGAGCATTC.

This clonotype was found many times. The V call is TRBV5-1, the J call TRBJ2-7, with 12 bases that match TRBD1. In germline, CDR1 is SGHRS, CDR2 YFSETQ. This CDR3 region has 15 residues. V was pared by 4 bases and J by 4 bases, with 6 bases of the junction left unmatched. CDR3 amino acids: CASSRPGQGAYEQYF. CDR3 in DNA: TGCGCCAGCAGCCGCCCGGGACAGGGGGCTTACGAGCAGTACTTC.

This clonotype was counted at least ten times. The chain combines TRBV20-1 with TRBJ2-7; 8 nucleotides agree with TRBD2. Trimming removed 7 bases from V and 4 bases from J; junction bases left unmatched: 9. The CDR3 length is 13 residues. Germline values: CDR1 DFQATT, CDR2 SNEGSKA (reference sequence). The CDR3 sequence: CSGGGLGRYEQYF. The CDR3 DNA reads TGCAGTGGGGGGGGACTAGGGCGGTACGAGCAGTACTTC.

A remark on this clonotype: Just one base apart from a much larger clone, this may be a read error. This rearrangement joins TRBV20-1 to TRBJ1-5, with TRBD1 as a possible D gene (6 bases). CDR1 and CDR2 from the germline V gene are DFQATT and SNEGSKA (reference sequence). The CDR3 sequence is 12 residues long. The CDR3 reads CSASIQGRAQNF. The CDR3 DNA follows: TGCAGTGCTAGTATACAGGGCCGAGCCCAGAATTTT.

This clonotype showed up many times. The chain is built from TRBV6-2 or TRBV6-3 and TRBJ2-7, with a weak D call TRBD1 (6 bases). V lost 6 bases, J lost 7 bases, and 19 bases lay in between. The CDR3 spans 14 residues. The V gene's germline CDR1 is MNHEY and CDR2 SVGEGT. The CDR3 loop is CASRSPQGTGEQYF. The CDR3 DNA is TGTGCCAGCAGGTCCCCTCAGGGGACGGGGGAGCAGTACTTC.

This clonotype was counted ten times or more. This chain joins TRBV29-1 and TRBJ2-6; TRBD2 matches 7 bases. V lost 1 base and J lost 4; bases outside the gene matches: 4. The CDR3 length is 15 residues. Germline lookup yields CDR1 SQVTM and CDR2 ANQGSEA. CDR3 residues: CSVEGGGTGANVLTF. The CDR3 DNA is TGCAGCGTTGAAGGGGGAGGGACGGGGGCCAACGTCCTGACTTTC.

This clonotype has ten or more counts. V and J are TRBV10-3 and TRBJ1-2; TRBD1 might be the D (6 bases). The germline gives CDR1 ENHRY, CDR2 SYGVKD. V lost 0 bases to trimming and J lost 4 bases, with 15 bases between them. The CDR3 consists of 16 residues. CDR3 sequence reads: CAISESTSRGTYGYTF. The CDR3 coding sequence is TGTGCCATCAGTGAGTCAACGTCGAGGGGGACCTATGGCTACACCTTC.